The 19 T cell receptor beta chains below come from one sample, sequenced in a study of CD8 T cells in Susac syndrome. With random hexamers, about 0.45 to 1 ug RNA was reverse transcribed. Using its own MiXCR run on the immunoSEQ multiplex PCR reads, TCRdb lists one record per CDR3 protein. The sample includes 150,000 to 200,000 distinct CDR3 sequences, 90% to 95% of them seen just once. The sequenced sample consisted of CD4+ T cells from PBMCs. The receptor source for this set is a human donor with Susac syndrome.

The chain recombines TRBV4-1 with TRBJ1-4, with D possibly matching TRBD1 (5 bases). The CDR3 runs to 12 residues. In germline, CDR1 is MGHRA, CDR2 YSYEKL. Between the trimmed V and J ends, which lost 8 bases and 10 bases, there was a span of 14 bases. The CDR3 is CASRGPVGKLFF. The CDR3 coding sequence is TGCGCCAGCCGGGGACCAGTCGGAAAACTGTTTTTT.

The V call is TRBV18, the J call TRBJ2-6; the D call may be TRBD1 or TRBD2 (5 bases each). Germline V gene data show CDR1 as KGHSH and CDR2 as LQKENI. This CDR3 comprises 18 residues. Trimming pared 4 bases from V and 0 bases from J, leaving 16 bases between. CDR3 sequence (DNA): TGTGCCAGCTCACGGGACCGAAGTCCCTACTCTGGGGCCAACGTCCTGACTTTC. Protein sequence: CASSRDRSPYSGANVLTF.

This chain joins TRBV14 and TRBJ1-5; tentatively, D is TRBD1 (6 bases). Trimming shortened V by 4 bases and J by 6 bases, and 10 bases separated the two germline ends. The CDR3 contains 13 residues. Germline values: CDR1 SGHDN, CDR2 FVKESK. CDR3: CASSPSTGQPQHF. CDR3 DNA: TGTGCCAGCAGCCCATCGACAGGTCAGCCCCAGCATTTT.

The V call is TRBV20-1, the J call TRBJ2-1; 12 bases fit TRBD2. This CDR3 is built from 15 residues. V lost 2 bases, J lost 7 bases, and 6 bases stayed unmatched. From germline, CDR1 is DFQATT and CDR2 SNEGSKA (reference sequence). The CDR3 bases are TGCAGTGCTAGACCCTTCGGACTAGCGGGAAATGAGCAGTTCTTC. It encodes CSARPFGLAGNEQFF.

The J gene is TRBJ2-2, the V gene TRBV20-1; 9 nucleotides agree with TRBD1. Germline CDR1 is DFQATT and CDR2 is SNEGSKA (reference sequence). Trimming cost V 1 base and J 1 base; bases outside gene matches: 4. The CDR3 spans 16 residues. The CDR3 loop is CSARAMGQGNTGELFF. CDR3 DNA: TGCAGTGCTAGAGCTATGGGACAGGGGAACACCGGGGAGCTGTTTTTT.

The rearrangement joins TRBV6-1 to TRBJ2-2; tentatively, D is TRBD1 (5 bases). Germline loops: CDR1 MNHNS, CDR2 SASEGT. The CDR3 length is 14 residues. Deletions cut 2 bases from V and 2 bases from J, with 6 bases between. CDR3 bases: TGTGCCAGCAGTGAACAGGGAAACACCGGGGAGCTGTTTTTT. Translation gives CASSEQGNTGELFF.

The rearrangement uses TRBV12-3 or TRBV12-4 and TRBJ2-2; TRBD1 matches at 9 bases. The ends lost 6 bases at V and 0 bases at J; junction bases unmatched: 11. The CDR3 has 18 residues. CDR3 residues: CASRPTTGQGSNTGELFF. CDR3 DNA sequence: TGTGCCAGCAGGCCTACTACGGGACAGGGCTCGAACACCGGGGAGCTGTTTTTT.

The chain links TRBV4-2 to TRBJ2-7; 11 positions agree with TRBD2. Germline V gene data show CDR1 as LGHNA and CDR2 as YNFKEQ. The CDR3 covers 18 residues. J was trimmed by 0 bases and V by 1 base; bases with no gene match: 8. CDR3 coding DNA: TGTGCCAGCAGCCAAGCTCCTAGCGGGGGGCCCAGCTCCTACGAGCAGTACTTC. As protein: CASSQAPSGGPSSYEQYF.

The V call is TRBV12-3 or TRBV12-4, the J call TRBJ2-2, with D perhaps given as TRBD1 or TRBD2 (5 bases each). V shed 8 bases and J shed 3 bases, with 13 bases lying between them. This CDR3 is 14 amino acids long. CDR3 coding DNA: TGTGCCAGCCAGGCCGGGACCCACACCGGGGAGCTGTTTTTT. Protein sequence: CASQAGTHTGELFF.

The chain is built from TRBV2 and TRBJ2-1, with D perhaps TRBD1 (5 bases). V was pared by 6 bases and J by 4 bases, with 16 bases between. Germline assignment: CDR1 SNHLY and CDR2 FYNNEI. The CDR3 has 15 amino acids. The CDR3 loop is CASRMGWGGYNEQFF. In DNA form, the CDR3 reads TGTGCCAGCAGGATGGGGTGGGGCGGATACAATGAGCAGTTCTTC.

The chain employs TRBV2 and TRBJ1-2, with a tentative D call TRBD1 (6 bases). This CDR3 spans 15 amino acids. Looked up from germline, CDR1 is SNHLY and CDR2 is FYNNEI. Trimming cost V 5 bases and J 6 bases, with 19 bases left between them. The CDR3 bases are TGTGCCAGCAGTTCCGATTCAGGGGCGGGGCATGGCTACACCTTC. It specifies CASSSDSGAGHGYTF.

V gene TRBV20-1 combines with J gene TRBJ1-1, with D perhaps TRBD1 (6 bases). Trimming left V 1 base short and J 0 bases short, with 9 bases between. Germline assignment: CDR1 DFQATT and CDR2 SNEGSKA (reference sequence). The CDR3 is 14 amino acids. CDR3 loop: CSARVGGLNTEAFF. The CDR3 bases are TGCAGTGCTAGAGTAGGGGGTTTGAACACTGAAGCTTTCTTT.

The chain carries TRBV20-1 and TRBJ2-5, with 9 nucleotides matching TRBD2. Germline CDR1 DFQATT, CDR2 SNEGSKA (reference sequence). V was clipped by 1 base and J by 4 bases; unmatched bases: 7. The CDR3 is made up of 15 amino acids. Here the CDR3 reads CSARVLAGFPETQYF. CDR3 sequence (DNA): TGCAGTGCTAGAGTCCTAGCGGGATTTCCAGAGACCCAGTACTTC.

The V and J genes are TRBV2 and TRBJ2-1; 9 positions agree with TRBD2. Germline loops: CDR1 SNHLY, CDR2 FYNNEI. CDR3 length: 15 amino acids. J gave up 8 bases and V 4 bases, and 9 bases lay outside the gene matches. The CDR3 loop is CASSARSGGIDEQFF. The CDR3 DNA reads TGTGCCAGCAGTGCTAGAAGCGGGGGGATTGATGAGCAGTTCTTC.

This chain connects TRBV9 to TRBJ2-1, with TRBD2 identical over 8 bases. V trimming: 4 bases; J trimming: 2 bases; junction bases outside the gene matches: 2. The CDR3 is made up of 14 amino acids. Germline-derived CDR1 and CDR2 are SGDLS and YYNGEE. CDR3 bases: TGTGCCAGCAGCACCGGGGGGGCCTACAATGAGCAGTTCTTC. Translation: CASSTGGAYNEQFF.

The gene calls are TRBV12-3 or TRBV12-4 and TRBJ1-5; D perhaps matches TRBD1 (6 bases). The CDR3 runs to 16 residues. V lost 3 bases to trimming and J lost 3 bases, with 15 bases between them. This chain's CDR3 is CASSFGGQGNNQPQHF. CDR3 in DNA: TGTGCCAGCAGTTTTGGTGGGCAGGGGAACAATCAGCCCCAGCATTTT.

The chain has TRBV12-3 or TRBV12-4 and TRBJ2-3; no clear D. The CDR3 sequence is 15 residues long. With 3 bases removed from V and 0 bases from J, the gap between germline ends came to 10 bases. CDR3 coding DNA: TGTGCCAGCAGTTTCTACACCTCTAGCACAGATACGCAGTATTTT. This encodes CASSFYTSSTDTQYF.

The chain combines TRBV27 with TRBJ1-2; D might be TRBD1 (5 bases). With 8 bases removed from V and 4 bases from J, the gap between germline ends came to 14 bases. This CDR3 is 13 amino acids long. CDR1 and CDR2 from the germline V gene are MNHEY and SMNVEV (reference sequence). The DNA for the CDR3 is TGTGCCAGCTCCAGGGACGGGAGCTATGGCTACACCTTC. Translation gives CASSRDGSYGYTF.

V and J are TRBV20-1 and TRBJ2-3, with 9 nucleotides matching TRBD2. Trimming took 2 bases from V and 3 from J; bases not matched to a gene: 12. CDR3 length: 17 residues. CDR1 DFQATT and CDR2 SNEGSKA come from the germline V gene (reference sequence). CDR3 protein: CSARQRYSGRLTDTQYF. Here the CDR3 DNA reads TGCAGTGCTAGACAACGCTATAGCGGGAGATTGACAGATACGCAGTATTTT.